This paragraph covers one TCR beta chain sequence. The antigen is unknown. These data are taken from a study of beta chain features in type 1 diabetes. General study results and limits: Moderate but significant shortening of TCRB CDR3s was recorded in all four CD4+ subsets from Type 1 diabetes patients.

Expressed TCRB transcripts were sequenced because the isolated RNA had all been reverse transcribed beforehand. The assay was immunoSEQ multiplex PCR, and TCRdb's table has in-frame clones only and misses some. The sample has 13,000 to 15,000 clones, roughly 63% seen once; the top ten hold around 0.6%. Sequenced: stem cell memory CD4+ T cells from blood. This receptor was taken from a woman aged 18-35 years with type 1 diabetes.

CDR3 amino acids: CASFTMGTGIQYF. In DNA, the CDR3 is TGTGCCTCCTTTACGATGGGGACTGGCATTCAGTACTTC. The chain combines TRBV2 with TRBJ2-4, with a possible D match to TRBD2 (6 bases). The CDR3 has 13 amino acids. Trimming left V 11 bases short and J 9 bases short, with 20 bases between. Germline lookup yields CDR1 SNHLY and CDR2 FYNNEI.